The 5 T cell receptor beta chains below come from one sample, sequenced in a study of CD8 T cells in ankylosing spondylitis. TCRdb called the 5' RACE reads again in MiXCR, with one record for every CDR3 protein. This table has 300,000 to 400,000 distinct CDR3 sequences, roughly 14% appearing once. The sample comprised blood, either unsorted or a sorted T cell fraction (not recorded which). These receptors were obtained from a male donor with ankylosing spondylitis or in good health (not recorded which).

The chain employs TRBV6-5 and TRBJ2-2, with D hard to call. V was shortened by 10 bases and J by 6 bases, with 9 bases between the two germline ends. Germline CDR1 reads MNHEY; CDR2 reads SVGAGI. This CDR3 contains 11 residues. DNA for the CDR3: TGTGCCACCCTAAGGGCCGGGGAGCTGTTTTTT. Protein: CATLRAGELFF.

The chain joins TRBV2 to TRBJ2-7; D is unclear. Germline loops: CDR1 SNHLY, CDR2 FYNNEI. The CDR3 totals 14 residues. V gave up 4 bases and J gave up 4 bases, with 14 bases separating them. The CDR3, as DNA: TGTGCCAGCAGTGGAAGTAGCTTAGCATACGAGCAGTACTTC. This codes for CASSGSSLAYEQYF.

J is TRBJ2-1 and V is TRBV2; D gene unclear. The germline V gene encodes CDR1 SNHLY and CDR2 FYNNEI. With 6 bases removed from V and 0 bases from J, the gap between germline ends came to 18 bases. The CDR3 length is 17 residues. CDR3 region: CASSFILRWNSYNEQFF. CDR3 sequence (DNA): TGTGCCAGCAGCTTTATCCTGCGCTGGAACTCCTACAATGAGCAGTTCTTC.

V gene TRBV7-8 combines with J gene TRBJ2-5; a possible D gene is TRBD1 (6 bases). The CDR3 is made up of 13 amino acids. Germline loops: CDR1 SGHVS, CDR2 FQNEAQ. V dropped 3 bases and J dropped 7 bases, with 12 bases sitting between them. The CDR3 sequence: CASSLDLQGTQYF. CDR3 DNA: TGTGCCAGCAGCTTGGACCTACAGGGGACCCAGTACTTC.

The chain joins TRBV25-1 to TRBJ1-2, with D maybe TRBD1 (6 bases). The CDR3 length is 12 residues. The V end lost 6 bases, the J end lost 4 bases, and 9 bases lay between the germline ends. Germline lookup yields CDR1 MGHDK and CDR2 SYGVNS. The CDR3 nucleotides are TGTGCCAGCAGCACAGGGTTCTATGGCTACACCTTC. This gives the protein CASSTGFYGYTF.